The following is a T cell receptor (beta chain) sequence with its context. It lacks a known antigen. The record has no base qualities; no much larger clone is one base away. These data are taken from a study of blood T cells in healthy people across ages (dated by TCRdb to 2013 to 2016). Turning to the overall study: Template switching captured roughly one uniquely barcoded TCR beta cDNA molecule per two T cells in model experiments. Age-related changes in TCR beta repertoire diversity were measured in the study by deep sequencing normalized with unique cDNA molecular identifiers. The donors were split into four age groups: young (average around 16 years), middle-aged (about 40), aged (62) and long-lived (approximately 80). Using the same blood draw, the study looked at two additional independent replicas of 1 million unique cDNA reads for two donors, one aged 18 to 29 and the other aged 80 or older.

The library relied on 5' RACE. Instrument on record: Illumina HiSeq 2500. A second PCR of about 6 to 11 cycles was run with a J-beta primer mix and a sample-barcoded 5' primer. Each TCR beta cDNA molecule received a unique molecular identifier from a template-switch 5' adaptor carrying 12 random nucleotides. Each sample yielded at least 2.5 million CDR3-containing paired-end reads. All of the RNA was converted into first-strand cDNA using the Mint cDNA synthesis kit, with a TRBC-specific oligonucleotide serving as the primer. All cDNA was treated with uracil-DNA glycosylase and then went through a first 18-cycle PCR with the universal primers M1SS and BC2_uni_R. On the study's bioinformatics: Normalization of each sample was performed by random selection of 1 million high-quality reads, each carrying a distinct molecular identifier. Reads sharing molecular identifiers were discarded rather than binned into consensus sequences. MiTCR, with a Q25 quality threshold and the strictest error-elimination algorithm, was used for CDR3 identification, clonotype clustering and error correction. A nonparametric unseen species model with Euler transformation was used to estimate lower-bound total TCR beta diversity. TCRdb ran its own pipeline on the public reads, namely fastp trimming at Q25 and MiXCR clone calling, and kept in-frame beta chains. CDR3 protein sequences are deduplicated, and each keeps its most common genes and DNA. None of the V and J calls come from the authors' own analysis; TCRdb made them. This sample is represented by about 720,000 distinct CDR3 sequences; 20% to 30% of them were singletons. The top ten clonotypes cover more than 3% of the sample.

The roughly 39 donors, aged about 6 to 100 years, were systemically healthy Caucasian individuals from Russia. Each donor gave ten milliliters of peripheral blood, drawn into EDTA-treated Vacutainer tubes. PBMCs were isolated by Ficoll-Paque density-gradient centrifugation, with at least 6 million obtained per sample. Total RNA, at least 5.5 micrograms per sample, was extracted from PBMCs with Trizol reagent. Naive CD45RAhigh/CD27high T cell percentages were measured by flow cytometry on a PBMC aliquot from every donor. For CDR1 and CDR2, the germline V gene lists MDHEN and SYDVKM. The CDR3 sequence holds 16 residues, the cysteine and phenylalanine included. Only CDR3 DNA is held: 48 bases, read in frame from base 1. V is reduced by 7 bases and J by 0 bases, leaving a spacing of 16 bases between them. Beyond this particular receptor, the publication reports: Because profiling used bulk unsorted PBMCs, naive and antigen-experienced compartments could not be compared conclusively. The percentage of naive T cells measured by flow cytometry correlated strongly with observed TCR beta diversity. Donor CMV infection status was unknown, potentially confounding age-related changes in expanded clonotypes. Compared with the aged group, more naive CD4+ T cells, fewer expanded clones and increased TCR diversity were shown by the long-lived group, suggesting age selection. Total diversity estimates from one million sequenced T cells were considered lower bounds and underestimates. Observed TCR beta diversity per million T cells fell roughly linearly with age, and a significant reduction was already apparent by age roughly 40.

These data also formed part of another study, on T cells of mothers and their children. That second publication adds: The donors were nine systemically healthy Caucasian individuals, made up of three mothers and their six children. cDNA synthesis consumed the entire amount of extracted RNA, loaded at about 1.5 ug RNA in each 15 ul reaction. Sample barcodes and 2-4 random nucleotides were added via the M1S primer in the second PCR. Each mother yielded over 10 million TCR beta CDR3 reads and each child roughly 2.9 million reads. In both related and unrelated pairs, thymic selection shapes the output of TCR recombination in a similar way, with inherited differences having only a minor effect. Normalized repertoire overlap was always slightly but never significantly higher in related than unrelated mother-child pairs. No persistent microchimeric T cell clones were found, with a detection sensitivity of approximately 100 clones per million clonotypes. Deep NGS was used in the study to compare the TCR beta repertoires of mothers and children and to look for features that separate related mother-child pairs from unrelated individuals. The mean age was about 38 +/- 4 years for the mothers and roughly 11 +/- 4 years for the children. After adapter ligation with NEBNext reagents, the libraries were sequenced on Illumina HiSeq 2000 with 100+100 nt paired-end reads. Mother and child libraries were prepared a month apart and sequenced in separate runs to prevent cross-contamination. Between about 500,000 and 2,300,000 distinct TCR beta clonotypes were identified per donor. Naive TCR beta clonotypes were estimated from low-frequency clonotypes matched to each donor's FACS-determined naive share, without sorting.

The TCR originated in a boy younger than 18 in good health. Sequencing was carried out using blood. The chain was built from TRBV28 and TRBJ2-1, with a tentative D gene TRBD2 over 6 matching bases. This receptor carries the CDR3 CASNTFSGSSYNEQFF. At the DNA level, the sequence is TGTGCCAGCAACACCTTCTCCGGGAGCTCCTACAATGAGCAGTTCTTC.